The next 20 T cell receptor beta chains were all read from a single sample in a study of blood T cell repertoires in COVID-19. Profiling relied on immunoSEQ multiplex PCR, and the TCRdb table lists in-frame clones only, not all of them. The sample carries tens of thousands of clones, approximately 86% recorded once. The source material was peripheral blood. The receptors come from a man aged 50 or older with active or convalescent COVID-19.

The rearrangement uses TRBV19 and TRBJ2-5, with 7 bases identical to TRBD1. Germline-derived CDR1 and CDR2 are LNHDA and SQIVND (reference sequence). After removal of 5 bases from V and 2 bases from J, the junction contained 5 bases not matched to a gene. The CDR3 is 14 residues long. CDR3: CASSLRGQQETQYF. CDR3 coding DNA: TGTGCCAGTAGTTTGAGGGGGCAGCAAGAGACCCAGTACTTC.

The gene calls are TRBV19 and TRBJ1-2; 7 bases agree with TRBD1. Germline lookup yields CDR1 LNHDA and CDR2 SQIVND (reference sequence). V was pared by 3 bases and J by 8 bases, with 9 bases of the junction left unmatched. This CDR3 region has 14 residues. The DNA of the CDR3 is TGTGCCAGTAGTATCGGAGGGGGCGAACGGGGCTACACCTTC. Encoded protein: CASSIGGGERGYTF.

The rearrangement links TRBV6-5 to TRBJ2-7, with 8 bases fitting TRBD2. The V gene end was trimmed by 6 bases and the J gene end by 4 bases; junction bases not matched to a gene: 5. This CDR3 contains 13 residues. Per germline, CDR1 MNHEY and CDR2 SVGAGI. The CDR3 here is CASRSGGAYEQYV. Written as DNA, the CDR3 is TGTGCCAGCAGGAGCGGGGGAGCGTACGAGCAGTACGTC.

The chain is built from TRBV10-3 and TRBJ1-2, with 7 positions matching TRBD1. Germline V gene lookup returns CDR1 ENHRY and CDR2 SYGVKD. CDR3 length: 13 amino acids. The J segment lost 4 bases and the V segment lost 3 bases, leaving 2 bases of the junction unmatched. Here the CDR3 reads CAISEWTGYGYTF. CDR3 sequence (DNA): TGTGCCATCAGTGAATGGACAGGCTATGGCTACACCTTC.

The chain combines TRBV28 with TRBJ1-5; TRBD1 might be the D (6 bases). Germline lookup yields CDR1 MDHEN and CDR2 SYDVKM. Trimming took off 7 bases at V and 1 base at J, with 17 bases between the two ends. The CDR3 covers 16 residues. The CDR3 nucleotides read TGTGCCAGCACCCCACGGGCAGGGGTGAGCAATCAGCCCCAGCATTTT. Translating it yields CASTPRAGVSNQPQHF. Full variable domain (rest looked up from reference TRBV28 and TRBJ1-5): DVKVTQSSRYLVKRTGEKVFLECVQDMDHENMFWYRQDPGLGLRLIYFSYDVKMKEKGDIPEGYSVSREKKERFSLILESASTNQTSMYLCASTPRAGVSNQPQHFGDGTRLSIL.

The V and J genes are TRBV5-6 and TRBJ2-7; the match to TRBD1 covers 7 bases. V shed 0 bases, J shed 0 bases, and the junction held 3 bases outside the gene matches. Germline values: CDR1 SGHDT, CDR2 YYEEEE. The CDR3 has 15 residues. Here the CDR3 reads CASSLGDRDSYEQYF. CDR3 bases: TGTGCCAGCAGCTTGGGTGACAGGGACTCCTACGAGCAGTACTTC.

CDR3 residues: CASSPQRGGDTGELFF. The DNA for the CDR3 is TGTGCCAGCTCACCACAGCGGGGGGGAGACACCGGGGAGCTGTTTTTT. The rearrangement joins TRBV18 to TRBJ2-2, with 10 bases identical to TRBD2. The length of the CDR3 is 16 residues. Per germline, CDR1 KGHSH and CDR2 LQKENI. V lost 1 base and J lost 3; bases outside the gene matches: 2. Full variable domain (rest looked up from reference TRBV18 and TRBJ2-2): NAGVMQNPRHLVRRRGQEARLRCSPMKGHSHVYWYRQLPEEGLKFMVYLQKENIIDESGMPKERFSAEFPKEGPSILRIQQVVRGDSAAYFCASSPQRGGDTGELFFGEGSRLTVL.

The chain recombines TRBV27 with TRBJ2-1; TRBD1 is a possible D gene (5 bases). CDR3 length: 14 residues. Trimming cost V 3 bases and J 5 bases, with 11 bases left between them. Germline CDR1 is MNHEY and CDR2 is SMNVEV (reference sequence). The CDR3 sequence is CASSLSSGNNEQFF. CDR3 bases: TGTGCCAGCAGTTTGTCCTCAGGGAACAATGAGCAGTTCTTC.

CDR3 sequence (DNA): TGTGCCAGCAGCGCCCGGACAGGGGGCAGCACAGATACGCAGTATTTT. Protein: CASSARTGGSTDTQYF. The J gene is TRBJ2-3, the V gene TRBV9; the match to TRBD1 covers 11 bases. J gave up 0 bases and V 3 bases, and 3 bases lay outside the gene matches. Germline V gene data show CDR1 as SGDLS and CDR2 as YYNGEE. The CDR3 has 16 amino acids.

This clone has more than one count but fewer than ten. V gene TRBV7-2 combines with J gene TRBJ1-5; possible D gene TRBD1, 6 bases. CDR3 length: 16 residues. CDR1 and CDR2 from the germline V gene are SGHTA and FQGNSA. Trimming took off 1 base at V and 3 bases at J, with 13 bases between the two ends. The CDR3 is CASSLGGGGVNQPQHF. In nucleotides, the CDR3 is TGTGCCAGCAGCTTAGGGGGAGGGGGTGTCAATCAGCCCCAGCATTTT.

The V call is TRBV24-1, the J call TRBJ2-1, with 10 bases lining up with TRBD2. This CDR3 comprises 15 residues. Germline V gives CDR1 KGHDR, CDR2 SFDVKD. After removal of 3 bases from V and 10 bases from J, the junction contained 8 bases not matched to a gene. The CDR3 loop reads CATSDASGSRQEQFF. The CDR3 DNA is TGTGCCACCAGTGATGCTAGCGGGAGCCGCCAGGAGCAGTTCTTC.

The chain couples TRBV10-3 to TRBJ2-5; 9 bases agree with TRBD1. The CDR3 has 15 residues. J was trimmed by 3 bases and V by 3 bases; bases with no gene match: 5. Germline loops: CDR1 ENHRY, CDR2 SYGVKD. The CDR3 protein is CAISDPGQGKETQYF. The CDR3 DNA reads TGTGCCATCAGTGACCCGGGACAGGGTAAAGAGACCCAGTACTTC.

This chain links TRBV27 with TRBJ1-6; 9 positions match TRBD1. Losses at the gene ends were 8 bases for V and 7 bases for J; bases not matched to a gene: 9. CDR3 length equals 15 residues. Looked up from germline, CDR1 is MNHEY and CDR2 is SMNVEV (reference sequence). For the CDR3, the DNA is TGTGCCAGCGGGGTACTGGGACAGGGAAATTCACCCCTCCACTTT. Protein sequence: CASGVLGQGNSPLHF.

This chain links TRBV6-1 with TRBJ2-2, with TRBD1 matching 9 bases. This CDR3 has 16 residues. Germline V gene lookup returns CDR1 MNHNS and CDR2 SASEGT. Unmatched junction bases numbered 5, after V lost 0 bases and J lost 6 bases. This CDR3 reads CASSEATRQGAGELFF. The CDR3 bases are TGTGCCAGCAGTGAAGCGACCCGACAGGGGGCCGGGGAGCTGTTTTTT.

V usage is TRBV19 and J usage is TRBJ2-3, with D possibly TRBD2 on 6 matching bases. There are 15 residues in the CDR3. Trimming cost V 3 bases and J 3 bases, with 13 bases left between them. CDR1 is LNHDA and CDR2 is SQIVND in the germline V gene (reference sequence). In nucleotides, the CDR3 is TGTGCCAGTAGTATCTTGGAGGGGAGTACAGATACGCAGTATTTT. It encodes CASSILEGSTDTQYF.

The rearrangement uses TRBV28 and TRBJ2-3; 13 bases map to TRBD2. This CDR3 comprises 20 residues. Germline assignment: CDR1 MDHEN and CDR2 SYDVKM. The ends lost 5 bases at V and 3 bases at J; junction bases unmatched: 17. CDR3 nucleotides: TGTGCCAGCAGTCTCCTACTAGCGGGGGGGCCTGGAGTAAGTACAGATACGCAGTATTTT. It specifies CASSLLLAGGPGVSTDTQYF.

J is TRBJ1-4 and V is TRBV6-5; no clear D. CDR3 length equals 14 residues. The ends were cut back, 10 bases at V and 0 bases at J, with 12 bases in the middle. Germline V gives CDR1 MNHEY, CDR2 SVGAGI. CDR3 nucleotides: TGTGCCACCCGCGTCGGTGCAACTAATGAAAAACTGTTTTTT. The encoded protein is CATRVGATNEKLFF.

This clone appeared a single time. CDR3 in DNA: TGTGCCAGCCAAGGGGCCGGAAACACCATATATTTT. As protein: CASQGAGNTIYF. The chain links TRBV5-4 to TRBJ1-3; TRBD1 is a possible D gene (5 bases). V dropped 7 bases and J dropped 4 bases, with 9 bases sitting between them. Germline lookup yields CDR1 SGHNT and CDR2 YYREEE (reference sequence). CDR3 size: 12 residues.

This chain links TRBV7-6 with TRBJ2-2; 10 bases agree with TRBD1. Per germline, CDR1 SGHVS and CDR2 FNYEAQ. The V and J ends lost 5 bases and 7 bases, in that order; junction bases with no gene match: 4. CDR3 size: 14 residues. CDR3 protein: CASSPGTGVGELFF. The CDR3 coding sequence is TGTGCCAGCAGCCCCGGGACAGGGGTCGGGGAGCTGTTTTTT.

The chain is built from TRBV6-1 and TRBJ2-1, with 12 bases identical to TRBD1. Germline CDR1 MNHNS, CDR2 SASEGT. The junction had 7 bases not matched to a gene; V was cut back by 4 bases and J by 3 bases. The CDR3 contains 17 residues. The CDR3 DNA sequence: TGTGCCAGCAGTGCTGGGACAGGGGGCGGAGTCTACAATGAGCAGTTCTTC. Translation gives CASSAGTGGGVYNEQFF.